This T cell receptor beta chain was sequenced for a study of cytomegalovirus exposure and HLA in healthy donors. Points from the study as a whole: Several of the most significant clusters appeared linked to common viral pathogens, based on a later analysis. Researchers catalogued under 200 TCR beta chains as cytomegalovirus-associated.

PCR primers comprised 60 Vbeta and 13 Jbeta primers. Here immunoSEQ multiplex PCR was the method, and the copy in TCRdb shows in-frame clones only, minus some. The sample records some 180,000 clones, 70% to 80% being singletons. J gave up 7 bases and V 5 bases, and 10 bases lay outside the gene matches. This CDR3 is built from 14 residues. Per germline, CDR1 MNHNS and CDR2 SASEGT. This clone was found a few times. Antigen unknown. The chain couples TRBV6-1 to TRBJ1-1; the match to TRBD1 covers 7 bases. The sequencing input was PBMCs. This sequence was found in a male donor in good health and CMV-seronegative. CDR3 DNA: TGTGCCAGCAGTAACGAGGGGGCCGTTAGTGAAGCTTTCTTT. Protein: CASSNEGAVSEAFF.